The T cell receptor beta chain described here comes from a study of cytomegalovirus exposure and HLA in healthy donors. Study-wide results and caveats: Most CMV-associated TCR beta chains appeared HLA-restricted in a later analysis.

V shed 3 bases and J shed 4 bases, with 16 bases lying between them. The CDR3 is 16 amino acids. Germline V lookup: CDR1 SNHLY, CDR2 FYNNEI. Remarks on this clone: Its antigen is still unknown.

Each of the donors was a healthy bone marrow donor. PCR used 60 Vbeta primers and 13 Jbeta primers. Assay used: immunoSEQ multiplex PCR; TCRdb lists only in-frame clones, some missing. The repertoire includes about 150,000 clones, roughly 82% of them detected once, and around 3.2% sits in the top ten. The TCR sequence derives from a male donor in good health and CMV-seronegative. V usage is TRBV2 and J usage is TRBJ1-5, with D possibly being TRBD1 (6 bases). The sample was PBMCs. CDR3 amino acids: CASSDTGMLRNQPQHF. The CDR3 bases are TGTGCCAGCAGTGATACAGGGATGTTACGGAATCAGCCCCAGCATTTT.